The present T cell receptor beta chain was sequenced within a study of blood T cell repertoires in COVID-19. Turning to the study itself: Italy, Spain and the United States were the sources of the convalescent and acute COVID-19 samples.

Generated by immunoSEQ multiplex PCR, the TCRdb table keeps only in-frame clones and is missing some. There are over 200,000 clones in the sample; around 92% occur only once, and 2% to 3% lies in the top ten. The ends were cut back, 2 bases at V and 5 bases at J, with 7 bases in the middle. Germline assignment: CDR1 MNHEY and CDR2 SVGEGT. The CDR3 covers 13 residues. The chain employs TRBV6-2 or TRBV6-3 and TRBJ2-1; D unresolved. This TCR was sampled from a person aged 18-35 years with COVID-19, enrolled during active disease. Specimen: peripheral blood. Here the CDR3 reads CASSYSANNEQFF. Written as DNA, the CDR3 is TGTGCCAGCAGTTACAGTGCGAACAATGAGCAGTTCTTC.